The rows below give T cell receptor beta chains drawn from one sample of a study of T-cell memory formation after mild COVID-19. TCRdb processed the 5' RACE reads anew with MiXCR; each CDR3 protein has one entry. Of 400,000 to 500,000 distinct CDR3 sequences listed, about 24% were seen once; the top ten hold 8.5% to 9%. Sequencing used PBMCs or a T cell subset sorted from them (not recorded which). The receptors derive from an adult woman who had mild COVID-19 (a few samples of this study predate the infection). Cell type and time point are not known. Each CDR3 is given with its conserved first and last residue. Each record gives: V gene, J gene, D gene, CDR3 protein. D genes are given only for firm matches.

>TRBV27|TRBJ1-3|.
CASMEGSGNTIYF
>TRBV7-6|TRBJ2-1|.
CASSSNTGTFSYNEQFF
>TRBV2|TRBJ1-2|TRBD1
CASSAPGGGYGYTF
>TRBV21-1|TRBJ2-1|.
CASSSRPRRYNEQFF
>TRBV20-1|TRBJ1-3|.
CSARGTPKVYSGNTIYF
>TRBV7-8|TRBJ2-3|.
CASSQKFTAGSTDTQYF
>TRBV2|TRBJ1-2|.
CASSSGLLGYTF
>TRBV15|TRBJ2-7|.
CATSSRRAQEQYF
>TRBV11-2|TRBJ2-3|.
CASSPELRTDTQYF
>TRBV7-9|TRBJ2-7|.
CASSLVGPTYEQYF
>TRBV29-1|TRBJ2-1|TRBD2
CSASGTSPRNEQFF
>TRBV11-3|TRBJ2-3|.
CASSLGSGPTDTQYF
>TRBV5-1|TRBJ1-1|TRBD1
CASSFGTGGTTEAFF
>TRBV9|TRBJ1-2|.
CASSSKGLWSYTF
>TRBV9|TRBJ2-2|.
CASSVQNANTGELFF
>TRBV28|TRBJ2-7|.
CASRSRTRYEQYF
>TRBV7-9|TRBJ2-7|.
CASTLEQYF
>TRBV3-1|TRBJ2-5|.
CASSLVGPTDQETQYF